The clone carrying this TCR beta chain was detected ten times or more. This entry belongs to a study of T cells in Graves' hyperthyroidism and ophthalmopathy. Reasons for excluding patients were uncontrolled infection, other autoimmune disease, pregnancy or lactation. CDR1 and CDR2 from the germline V gene are SNHLY and FYNNEI. The V end was cut by 7 bases, the J end by 2 bases, with 8 bases between. The CDR3 has 13 residues. Researchers took RNA transcripts and amplified the TCR beta CDR3 regions from them. The primer set for the first-round RT-PCR of the TCR CDR3 was HTBI. TCRdb reprocessed the multiplex PCR reads via MiXCR and lists one record per CDR3 protein. The sample holds 500,000 to 600,000 distinct CDR3 sequences, over 35% seen once.

The clonotype was recovered from an adult woman with Graves' disease, either hyperthyroidism or ophthalmopathy (not recorded which). This chain connects TRBV2 to TRBJ1-4; D is ambiguous. Sequenced sample: peripheral blood or thyroid tissue (not recorded which). The CDR3 loop is CASTGLTNEKLFF. The CDR3 nucleotides are TGTGCCAGCACTGGACTTACTAATGAAAAACTGTTTTTT.